This T cell receptor beta chain was retrieved from a study of OX40 agonist ivuxolimab in advanced cancers. This CDR3 comprises 14 residues. The germline CDR1 and CDR2 sequences are SGHDT and YYEEEE. Trimming at V came to 5 bases and at J to 4 bases, leaving 7 bases not matched to a gene. TCRdb's copy holds only in-frame clones and misses some; the assay was immunoSEQ multiplex PCR. The repertoire consists of 55,000 to 90,000 clones, with about nine tenths occurring once and the leading ten covering approximately 3%. Regarding this clone: Its antigen is unknown.

General study results and limits: Low normalized T-cell clonal expansion also characterized some of the nonresponders.

This chain connects TRBV5-6 to TRBJ1-1, with 8 bases fitting TRBD1. The TCR sequence derives from an adult with an advanced solid tumor such as melanoma, head and neck, liver or kidney cancer. This specimen was CD4+ or CD8+ T cells sorted from blood, taken in a trial of the OX40 agonist ivuxolimab. The chain's CDR3 is CASRYRGTGTEAFF. CDR3 in DNA: TGTGCCAGCAGGTACAGGGGGACCGGCACTGAAGCTTTCTTT. The full variable domain, its missing parts supplied by reference TRBV5-6 and TRBJ1-1, is DAGVTQSPTHLIKTRGQQVTLRCSPKSGHDTVSWYQQALGQGPQFIFQYYEEEERQRGNFPDRFSGHQFPNYSSELNVNALLLGDSALYLCASRYRGTGTEAFFGQGTRLTVV.